This T cell receptor (beta chain) was recorded in a study of blood T cells in healthy people across ages. Study-wide background: For every two T cells, template switching captured about one barcoded beta molecule.

CDR3 length: 15 residues. In germline, CDR1 is MNHEY, CDR2 SVGEGT. V lost 6 bases, J lost 6 bases, and 17 bases lay in between. Alongside a J-beta primer mix, a sample-barcoded 5' primer served in a second PCR lasting roughly 7 to 11 cycles. From the 5' RACE reads, TCRdb called clonotypes with MiXCR, one entry per CDR3 protein. This table has 1.4 million or so distinct CDR3 sequences, approximately 43% appearing once. Total RNA was extracted at no less than 5 micrograms per sample. Study-wide results and limits: Because donor CMV status was unknown, expanded clonotype changes were possibly confounded.

This clonotype was found a few times. Its matching antigen is unknown. This receptor was obtained from a woman under 30 in good health. V is TRBV6-2 or TRBV6-3 and J is TRBJ1-4; no clear D gene. The sequencing sample was made of blood. The CDR3 spells CASSHFGKGDEKLFF. DNA for the CDR3: TGTGCCAGCAGCCACTTCGGAAAGGGAGATGAAAAACTGTTTTTT.